Below are 12 T cell receptor beta chains sequenced from a single sample in a study of shared clonotypes between healthy human individuals. Produced via immunoSEQ multiplex PCR; TCRdb's table is partial and in-frame only. Counted here are fewer than 600,000 clones, roughly three quarters occurring once; the ten biggest clones make up around 14%. Input material: PBMCs. These TCRs come from a woman in her forties in good health. Some clones in this sample may be carry-over from other donors' samples.

The chain combines TRBV7-2 with TRBJ1-1; D may be TRBD1 (6 bases). The V gene lost 1 base and the J gene lost 1 base, with 7 bases spanning the gap. Germline assignment: CDR1 SGHTA and CDR2 FQGNSA. The CDR3 runs to 14 residues. For the CDR3, the DNA is TGTGCCAGCAGCTTAGAGGGGGAGAACACTGAAGCTTTCTTT. Translated: CASSLEGENTEAFF.

There are a few counts of this clone. The chain couples TRBV5-1 to TRBJ2-1; TRBD2 aligns across 12 bases. With V trimmed by 6 bases and J by 9 bases, 10 bases remained unmatched. The CDR3 has 15 amino acids. CDR1 and CDR2 (germline): SGHRS, YFSETQ. As DNA, the CDR3 is TGCGCCAGCACCCTAGCGGGAGGGTCCCTGGGTGAGCAGTTCTTC. Translating gives CASTLAGGSLGEQFF.

The chain recombines TRBV7-8 with TRBJ2-1, with 8 bases identical to TRBD2. J lost 6 bases, V lost 2 bases, and 9 bases had no gene match. The germline gives CDR1 SGHVS, CDR2 FQNEAQ. CDR3 length: 16 amino acids. Here the CDR3 DNA reads TGTGCCAGCAGCTTACTAGGGACTAGTGGCCGCAATGAGCAGTTCTTC. It translates to CASSLLGTSGRNEQFF.

The rearrangement links TRBV6-6 to TRBJ2-5; D is possibly TRBD2 (5 bases). CDR1 and CDR2 from the germline V gene are MNHNY and SVGAGI (reference sequence). Trimming took off 0 bases at V and 5 bases at J, with 16 bases between the two ends. The CDR3 runs 16 residues. The CDR3 is CASSYSTPVGGETQYF. The CDR3 coding sequence is TGTGCCAGCAGTTACTCTACCCCCGTAGGAGGCGAGACCCAGTACTTC.

The rearrangement joins TRBV6-5 to TRBJ1-5; D gene ambiguous. From germline, CDR1 is MNHEY and CDR2 SVGAGI. CDR3 length equals 13 residues. With 6 bases removed from V and 6 bases from J, the gap between germline ends came to 12 bases. In DNA form, the CDR3 reads TGTGCCAGCAGGGCAGTGTACGGTCAGCCCCAGCATTTT. Residues: CASRAVYGQPQHF.

The DNA of the CDR3 is TGTGCCAGCAGCCCGAACAGTGGGGGGAACACTGAAGCTTTCTTT. This sequence encodes CASSPNSGGNTEAFF. The rearrangement links TRBV9 to TRBJ1-1; weak D call: TRBD1 (5 bases). The V gene's germline CDR1 is SGDLS and CDR2 YYNGEE. The CDR3 spans 15 residues. V lost 4 bases to trimming and J lost 1 base, with 14 bases between them.

The rearrangement links TRBV19 to TRBJ2-3, with TRBD2 as a possible D gene (6 bases). The CDR3 sequence is 16 residues long. V lost 6 bases to trimming and J lost 0 bases, with 16 bases between them. Germline V gene sequence: CDR1 LNHDA, CDR2 SQIVND (reference sequence). The chain's CDR3 is CASRSRGGDSTDTQYF. The CDR3 region has the DNA TGTGCCAGTAGGAGCCGGGGCGGGGATAGCACAGATACGCAGTATTTT.

CDR3 residues: CASSSLGSHTGELFF. CDR3 bases: TGCGCCAGCAGCTCCCTGGGGTCCCACACCGGGGAGCTGTTTTTT. The V call is TRBV5-1, the J call TRBJ2-2; no firm D call. CDR1 is SGHRS and CDR2 is YFSETQ in the germline V gene. The CDR3 spans 15 residues. The ends were cut back, 3 bases at V and 3 bases at J, with 12 bases in the middle.

The DNA of the CDR3 is TGTGCCAGCACCCTCATAGCGGGAGTCGCCCCAGATACGCAGTATTTT. This encodes CASTLIAGVAPDTQYF. V gene TRBV7-9 combines with J gene TRBJ2-3; 9 nucleotides agree with TRBD2. The CDR3 runs 16 residues. The trim removed 7 bases at V and 4 bases at J, leaving 12 bases unmatched. Per germline, CDR1 SEHNR and CDR2 FQNEAQ (reference sequence).

This clone has more than one count but fewer than ten. The chain carries TRBV29-1 and TRBJ2-3; D could derive from TRBD1 or TRBD2 (6 bases each). CDR1 SQVTM and CDR2 ANQGSEA come from the germline V gene. The CDR3 runs to 15 residues. Trimming removed 4 bases from V and 6 bases from J, with 20 bases in between. The CDR3 here is CSVALGGQSRDTQYF. The CDR3, as DNA: TGCAGCGTTGCCCTAGGGGGGCAATCGAGGGATACGCAGTATTTT.

The sample holds a few counts of this clone. The V gene is TRBV4-2, the J gene TRBJ2-3; 14 nucleotides align to TRBD2. This CDR3 is built from 19 residues. The V and J ends lost 3 bases and 4 bases, in that order; junction bases with no gene match: 12. Germline V CDR1 and CDR2: LGHNA, YNFKEQ. CDR3: CASSHPGLAGAGGADTQYF. Written as DNA, the CDR3 is TGTGCCAGCAGCCACCCGGGACTAGCGGGAGCGGGGGGGGCAGATACGCAGTATTTT.

The chain joins TRBV30 to TRBJ2-3, with TRBD2 identical over 8 bases. Trimming took 0 bases from V and 3 from J; bases not matched to a gene: 8. The CDR3 is made up of 16 amino acids. Germline values: CDR1 GTSNPN, CDR2 SVGIG (reference sequence). CDR3 coding DNA: TGTGCCTGGAGTGTATGGGTAGCGGGAAAAACAGATACGCAGTATTTT. Translation gives CAWSVWVAGKTDTQYF.